The 5 T cell receptor beta chains given below trace back to one sample, sequenced in a study of T-cell memory formation after mild COVID-19. TCRdb called the 5' RACE reads again in MiXCR, with one record for every CDR3 protein. The table has 250,000 to 350,000 distinct CDR3 sequences, roughly 19% seen once. The specimen was PBMCs or a T cell subset sorted from them (not recorded which). Receptors were obtained from a man between 18 and 35 years old who had mild COVID-19 (a few samples of this study predate the infection). Cell type and time point are not known.

The rearrangement uses TRBV18 and TRBJ2-3, with 7 bases matching TRBD1. The V and J ends lost 8 bases and 2 bases, in that order; junction bases with no gene match: 7. CDR1 KGHSH and CDR2 LQKENI come from the germline V gene. The CDR3 is made up of 14 amino acids. The CDR3 spells CASKEGQPTDTQYF. As DNA, the CDR3 is TGTGCCAGCAAAGAGGGACAGCCCACAGATACGCAGTATTTT.

This clonotype occurred a few times. V and J are TRBV7-6 and TRBJ2-1; 11 bases are a match to TRBD2. CDR1 is SGHVS and CDR2 is FNYEAQ in the germline V gene. After removal of 3 bases from V and 4 bases from J, the junction contained 2 bases not matched to a gene. The CDR3 extends over 15 amino acids. CDR3 sequence (DNA): TGTGCCAGCAGCTTCGCTAGCGGGGGGTACAATGAGCAGTTCTTC. As protein: CASSFASGGYNEQFF.

The rearrangement joins TRBV6-5 to TRBJ2-5, with 8 bases identical to TRBD2. Germline trimming cut 2 bases from V and 5 bases from J; bases unmatched to any gene: 4. The CDR3 runs to 14 residues. Germline CDR1 MNHEY, CDR2 SVGAGI. The CDR3 region has the DNA TGTGCCAGCAGTTACAGGCCTAGCGGGGAGACCCAGTACTTC. Amino acid sequence: CASSYRPSGETQYF.

This chain uses TRBV6-1 with TRBJ2-7, with D hard to call. The germline gives CDR1 MNHNS, CDR2 SASEGT. This CDR3 is 12 amino acids long. The V end was cut by 3 bases, the J end by 3 bases, with 6 bases between. CDR3 residues: CASSDDLYEQYF. CDR3 in DNA: TGTGCCAGCAGTGATGACCTCTACGAGCAGTACTTC.

The gene calls are TRBV2 and TRBJ2-3; D is tentatively TRBD1 or TRBD2 (6 bases each). V shed 7 bases and J shed 0 bases, with 23 bases lying between them. The germline CDR1 and CDR2 sequences are SNHLY and FYNNEI. This CDR3 region has 18 residues. CDR3 in DNA: TGTGCCAGCATGTTAGGGGGGCCGGTGTATATGAGCACAGATACGCAGTATTTT. It yields the protein CASMLGGPVYMSTDTQYF.